This entry describes one TCR beta chain. There is no known antigen for this receptor. Qualities for individual bases were not recorded, and no much larger clone is one base off. Genomic DNA was used for TRB sequencing, which was performed with the immunoSEQ assay at survey resolution or with the hsTCRB kit. Concerning the study's data processing: Initial read processing used immunoSEQ software, and repertoire analyses used the LymphoSeq R package. Clonality was computed as 1 minus normalized Shannon entropy, and a Gini coefficient was also calculated for each TRB dataset. Phenotypes of unsorted samples were inferred by mapping TRB sequences from sorted subsets of the recipient or donor onto the same recipient's unsorted samples. As stored in TCRdb, this immuneACCESS dataset retains in-frame rearrangements with V and J assigned. A fraction of the clones does not appear; measured against another copy, unresolved V genes explain less than half of the discrepancy, and the remainder lacks a known reason. V and J calls and clone size are copied from that table; D and trimming were computed from the DNA. Listed for this sample are 35,000 to 55,000 clones, none observed only a single time. The top ten hold around 2.1% of the sample.

Peripheral blood samples were provided by related bone marrow donors on the day of marrow donation. Mononuclear cells from peripheral blood and bone marrow were separated by Ficoll-Hypaque density centrifugation and then cryopreserved. These data are taken from a study of T cells after posttransplantation cyclophosphamide (dated by TCRdb to between 2015 and 2016). At the level of the whole study: Using TRB sequencing, the study followed how the T cell repertoire rebuilt after myeloablative bone marrow transplantation with posttransplantation cyclophosphamide given as GVHD prophylaxis. Samples from some 40 PTCy-treated patients, along with samples from 16 of their related bone marrow donors, underwent antigen receptor sequencing. Blood from all 30 or so PTCy patients with 1-year posttransplant specimens was subjected to TRB sequencing. Up to 3 additional blood samples from 2 to 5.2 years after transplant were also TRB-sequenced in 3 patients, as was pretransplant blood from a handful of patients. Because TRA and TRB clonality correlated tightly in eight or nine samples, later TCR analyses were limited to TRB. Public TRB sequences were compared against a database of over 3,600 sequences linked to responses to pathogens, tumor antigens, self-antigens and alloantigens.

Results and caveats for the whole study, not just this receptor: Donor-recipient similarity was low at 1-2 months but rose over the first year, and later blood repertoires were often dominated by donor CD8+ memory clones. The TRB repertoires of T cells infiltrating skin or the GI tract showed only limited overlap with the TRB repertoires found in blood. Across the approximately 46 patients, TRB clonality was highly associated with recipient CMV seropositivity and CMV reactivation, and diversity with PTCy was similar to that in the CNI/methotrexate controls.

The receptor comes from a man aged 35-49 years in good health, CMV-negative, and a related stem cell transplant donor. The sample comprised PBMCs.

The CDR3 region has the sequence CASSSLSGEQFF. The bases are TGTGCCAGCAGCTCGCTTAGCGGTGAGCAGTTCTTC. The V gene is TRBV7-9 and the J gene is TRBJ2-1, and perhaps TRBD2 as D gene, on 6 matching bases. Trimming at the junction amounts to 4 bases on V and 9 bases on J, and the germline ends lie 10 bases apart. The CDR3 sequence holds 12 residues, the cysteine and phenylalanine included. The DNA shown is the 36-base CDR3, in frame from base 1. CDR1 and CDR2, per the germline V gene (reference sequence), are SEHNR and FQNEAQ.